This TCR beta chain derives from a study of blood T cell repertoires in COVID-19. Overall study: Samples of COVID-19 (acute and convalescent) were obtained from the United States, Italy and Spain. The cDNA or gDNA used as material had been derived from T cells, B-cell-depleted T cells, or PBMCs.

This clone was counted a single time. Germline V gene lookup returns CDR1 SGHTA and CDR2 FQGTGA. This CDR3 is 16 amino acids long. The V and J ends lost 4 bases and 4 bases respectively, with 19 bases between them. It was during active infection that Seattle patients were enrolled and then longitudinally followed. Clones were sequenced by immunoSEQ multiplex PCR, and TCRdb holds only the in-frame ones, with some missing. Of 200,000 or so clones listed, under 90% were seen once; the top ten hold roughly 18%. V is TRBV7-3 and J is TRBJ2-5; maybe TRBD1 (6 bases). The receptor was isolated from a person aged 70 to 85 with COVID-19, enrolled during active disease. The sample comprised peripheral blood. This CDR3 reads CASSSRGPDRRETQYF. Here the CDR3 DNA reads TGTGCCAGCAGCTCAAGGGGCCCCGACAGGAGAGAGACCCAGTACTTC.